These 12 T cell receptor beta chains were sequenced from one sample in a study of radiotherapy plus CTLA-4 blockade in lung cancer. Here immunoSEQ multiplex PCR was the method, and the copy in TCRdb shows in-frame clones only, minus some. The table records about 73,000 clones, around nine tenths of them present only once. This specimen consisted of peripheral blood, obtained from a patient treated with radiotherapy plus ipilimumab. The receptors originated from a human donor with non-small cell lung cancer that progressed on radiotherapy plus ipilimumab.

This chain joins TRBV6-1 and TRBJ2-3; D unresolved. Germline V CDR1 and CDR2: MNHNS, SASEGT. V was cut by 10 bases and J by 0 bases, with 5 bases left in between. This CDR3 is built from 11 residues. The CDR3 region has the DNA TGTGCCACCGCCAGCACAGATACGCAGTATTTT. This codes for CATASTDTQYF.

The chain links TRBV19 to TRBJ1-5; possibly TRBD1 for D (6 bases). Trimming took 3 bases from V and 1 from J, leaving 10 bases between them. Germline V CDR1 and CDR2: LNHDA, SQIVND (reference sequence). The CDR3 runs 15 residues. The CDR3 here is CASSMDRLSNQPQHF. DNA of the CDR3: TGTGCCAGTAGTATGGACAGATTGAGCAATCAGCCCCAGCATTTT.

This chain joins TRBV7-9 and TRBJ1-4; TRBD1 is a possible D gene (5 bases). Trimming took 6 bases from V and 0 from J, leaving 8 bases between them. The CDR3 totals 14 residues. Germline V CDR1 and CDR2: SEHNR, FQNEAQ (reference sequence). CDR3 in amino acids: CASSGTSTNEKLFF. CDR3 nucleotides: TGTGCCAGCAGTGGGACTTCAACTAATGAAAAACTGTTTTTT. Full variable domain (missing parts from reference TRBV7-9 and TRBJ1-4): DTGVSQNPRHKITKRGQNVTFRCDPISEHNRLYWYRQTLGQGPEFLTYFQNEAQLEKSRLLSDRFSAERPKGSFSTLEIQRTEQGDSAMYLCASSGTSTNEKLFFGSGTQLSVL.

The CDR3 nucleotides are TGCGCCAGCAGGCGGATGGGCTACCAAGAGACCCAGTACTTC. Protein product: CASRRMGYQETQYF. This sequence joins TRBV5-1 and TRBJ2-5; D unclear. Trimming removed 5 bases at V and 0 bases at J, with 11 bases between. The CDR3 contains 14 residues. CDR1 and CDR2 (germline): SGHRS, YFSETQ.

The chain combines TRBV27 with TRBJ2-7; D is tentatively TRBD1 or TRBD2 (6 bases each). The length of the CDR3 is 15 residues. Germline lookup yields CDR1 MNHEY and CDR2 SMNVEV (reference sequence). The V gene lost 6 bases and the J gene lost 3 bases, with 18 bases spanning the gap. The CDR3 bases are TGTGCCAGCAGCATGGGGGGCGCTTACGGCTACGAGCAGTACTTC. Its translation: CASSMGGAYGYEQYF.

This clone was found once. This chain uses TRBV2 with TRBJ1-5, with 9 bases that match TRBD1. Germline CDR1 reads SNHLY; CDR2 reads FYNNEI. J lost 5 bases, V lost 3 bases, and 8 bases had no gene match. The CDR3 runs to 16 residues. CDR3 in DNA: TGTGCCAGCAGTGATTTAGGCCGGACAGGGGATCAGCCCCAGCATTTT. Amino acid sequence: CASSDLGRTGDQPQHF. The full variable domain, completed using reference TRBV2 and TRBJ1-5, is EPEVTQTPSHQVTQMGQEVILRCVPISNHLYFYWYRQILGQKVEFLVSFYNNEISEKSEIFDDQFSVERPDGSNFTLKIRSTKLEDSAMYFCASSDLGRTGDQPQHFGDGTRLSIL.

J is TRBJ2-1 and V is TRBV11-2, with TRBD1 as a possible D gene (6 bases). The germline V gene encodes CDR1 SGHAT and CDR2 FQNNGV. The length of the CDR3 is 13 residues. V lost 4 bases and J lost 4, with 8 bases in between. This CDR3 reads CASSSQGYNEQFF. As DNA, the CDR3 is TGTGCCAGCAGCTCACAGGGTTACAATGAGCAGTTCTTC.

The gene calls are TRBV10-1 and TRBJ2-2; D is ambiguous. The germline CDR1 and CDR2 sequences are WNHNN and SYGVQD (reference sequence). V was clipped by 5 bases and J by 5 bases, with 6 bases between them. The length of the CDR3 is 12 residues. Here the CDR3 reads CASSRSTGELFF. Here the CDR3 DNA reads TGCGCCAGCAGTAGGTCGACCGGGGAGCTGTTTTTT.

This clone was detected a few times. This chain joins TRBV6-6 and TRBJ2-1; no clear D gene. Germline V gene data show CDR1 as MNHNY and CDR2 as SVGAGI (reference sequence). The CDR3 is 11 residues long. The V and J ends lost 2 bases and 9 bases respectively, with 5 bases between them. For the CDR3, the DNA is TGTGCCAGCAGTTACCCGGGTGAGCAGTTCTTC. This translates into CASSYPGEQFF.

The rearrangement joins TRBV7-6 to TRBJ1-2, with D possibly being TRBD1 (5 bases). The CDR3 totals 14 residues. Trimming took 5 bases from V and 4 from J, leaving 14 bases between them. CDR1 SGHVS and CDR2 FNYEAQ come from the germline V gene. The CDR3 sequence is CASSRTDGGYGYTF. CDR3 bases: TGTGCCAGCAGCCGAACAGATGGGGGCTATGGCTACACCTTC.

The J gene is TRBJ2-1, the V gene TRBV14; TRBD2 is a possible D gene (5 bases). Germline CDR1 and CDR2: SGHDN and FVKESK. The CDR3 has 13 residues. V lost 0 bases to trimming and J lost 12 bases, with 12 bases between them. The CDR3 region has the DNA TGTGCCAGCAGCCAAGATAGGCTAGCTGGGCAGTTCTTC. Protein: CASSQDRLAGQFF.

The genes are TRBV9 and TRBJ2-7; no definite D call. There are 14 residues in the CDR3. The ends were cut back, 0 bases at V and 0 bases at J, with 7 bases in the middle. The germline V gene has CDR1 SGDLS and CDR2 YYNGEE. The CDR3 region is CASSVGRSSYEQYF. The DNA for the CDR3 is TGTGCCAGCAGCGTAGGCAGGAGCTCCTACGAGCAGTACTTC. Full variable domain (outside the CDR3, taken from reference TRBV9 and TRBJ2-7): DSGVTQTPKHLITATGQRVTLRCSPRSGDLSVYWYQQSLDQGLQFLIQYYNGEERAKGNILERFSAQQFPDLHSELNLSSLELGDSALYFCASSVGRSSYEQYFGPGTRLTVT.